A single sample gave rise to the 19 T cell receptor beta chains below, sequenced in a study of blood T cell repertoires in COVID-19 (dated by TCRdb to the early 2020s). The library was generated by the immunoSEQ multiplex PCR assay. The table comes from immuneACCESS by way of TCRdb, which keeps in-frame sequences with V and J called. Part of the clones is missing from these tables; in studies checked, under half for an unresolved V gene and the rest for unknown reasons. The table for this sample lists 300,000 to 500,000 clones; 88% of them were counted only once. The top ten clonotypes cover 0.95% to 1% of the sample. The sample comprised PBMCs or T cells enriched from blood (not recorded which). These receptors were collected from a woman in her thirties with acute COVID-19.

The rearrangement uses TRBV19 and TRBJ1-6, with 7 positions matching TRBD1. CDR3 length: 14 residues. The germline V gene encodes CDR1 LNHDA and CDR2 SQIVND (reference sequence). V lost 8 bases to trimming and J lost 8 bases; unmatched junction nucleotides: 9. CDR3 sequence reads: CASQHRGYDSPLHF. The DNA for the CDR3 is TGTGCCAGTCAACACAGGGGTTATGATTCACCCCTCCACTTT.

V is TRBV2 and J is TRBJ1-5, with D tentatively TRBD1 (6 bases). Between the trimmed V and J ends, which lost 5 bases and 9 bases, there was a span of 17 bases. Germline lookup yields CDR1 SNHLY and CDR2 FYNNEI. The CDR3 runs 14 residues. This CDR3 is CASSNRDKGWPQHF. CDR3 DNA: TGTGCCAGCAGTAACCGGGACAAAGGATGGCCCCAGCATTTT.

The chain carries TRBV15 and TRBJ1-2; D not certain. Trimming stripped 0 bases from V and 3 bases from J, with 5 bases between. This CDR3 spans 13 amino acids. Germline values: CDR1 LNHNV, CDR2 YYDKDF (reference sequence). Here the CDR3 reads CATSREADYGYTF. The CDR3 DNA follows: TGTGCCACCAGCAGAGAGGCAGACTATGGCTACACCTTC.

This sequence joins TRBV5-1 and TRBJ1-1; D is perhaps TRBD1 (5 bases). The germline V gene encodes CDR1 SGHRS and CDR2 YFSETQ. The V and J ends lost 0 bases and 1 base respectively, with 10 bases between them. The CDR3 has 15 amino acids. CDR3 nucleotide sequence: TGCGCCAGCAGCTTGGTAACGGGGGAGAACACTGAAGCTTTCTTT. It is translated as CASSLVTGENTEAFF.

The V gene is TRBV7-9, the J gene TRBJ1-1, with no clear D. Trimming took 2 bases from V and 8 from J, leaving 15 bases between them. Germline CDR1 and CDR2: SEHNR and FQNEAQ (reference sequence). The CDR3 runs to 14 residues. CDR3 coding DNA: TGTGCCAGCAGCTTAAGTGTATCGTCCCTAGAAGCTTTCTTT. Translation: CASSLSVSSLEAFF.

This chain uses TRBV19 with TRBJ1-3; 8 positions agree with TRBD1. CDR1 is LNHDA, CDR2 SQIVND, per germline (reference sequence). J was trimmed by 4 bases and V by 5 bases; bases with no gene match: 7. The CDR3 totals 15 residues. The chain's CDR3 is CASSPRTGFGNTIYF. Here the CDR3 DNA reads TGTGCCAGTAGTCCCCGGACAGGGTTCGGAAACACCATATATTTT.

This clone appeared a single time. This chain links TRBV3-1 (or the pseudogene TRBV3-2) with TRBJ2-1, with a possible D match to TRBD1 (6 bases). Germline CDR1 LGHDT, CDR2 YNNKEL (reference sequence). Trimming removed 0 bases from V and 4 bases from J, with 13 bases in between. The CDR3 runs to 16 residues. CDR3 DNA: TGTGCCAGCAGCCAAGATTGGGGGCGTGGGTACAATGAGCAGTTCTTC. It is translated as CASSQDWGRGYNEQFF.

This chain joins TRBV10-1 and TRBJ2-3; TRBD1 aligns across 10 bases. V was pared by 6 bases and J by 4 bases, with 7 bases of the junction left unmatched. The CDR3 loop spans 15 amino acids. In germline, CDR1 is WNHNN, CDR2 SYGVQD (reference sequence). CDR3 DNA sequence: TGCGCCAGCAGAGGGGACAGGGGTGCGGCAGATACGCAGTATTTT. Protein product: CASRGDRGAADTQYF.

The V and J genes are TRBV6-2 or TRBV6-3 and TRBJ2-7, with 8 bases aligning to TRBD1. Germline V gene lookup returns CDR1 MNHEY and CDR2 SVGEGT. The CDR3 spans 14 residues. V shed 4 bases and J 4 bases; nucleotides not matched to a gene: 6. CDR3 bases: TGTGCCAGCAGTTTGGACAGGGTTGTTTACGAGCAGTACTTC. Translation gives CASSLDRVVYEQYF.

The chain combines TRBV6-5 with TRBJ1-1; possible D gene TRBD1, 5 bases. This CDR3 is 14 amino acids long. Germline-derived CDR1 and CDR2 are MNHEY and SVGAGI. V lost 6 bases and J 0 bases, leaving 11 bases between the germline ends. The CDR3 sequence is CASRITGLNTEAFF. The CDR3 DNA is TGTGCCAGCAGGATTACAGGATTGAACACTGAAGCTTTCTTT.

This chain links TRBV7-3 with TRBJ2-3; 7 positions agree with TRBD2. Losses at the gene ends were 1 base for V and 5 bases for J; bases not matched to a gene: 0. CDR3 length: 13 amino acids. The germline CDR1 and CDR2 sequences are SGHTA and FQGTGA. The CDR3 coding sequence is TGTGCCAGCAGCTTAAGGGGGGGAGATACGCAGTATTTT. This encodes CASSLRGGDTQYF.

V usage is TRBV5-1 and J usage is TRBJ2-7, with D possibly matching TRBD1 (5 bases). Trimming took 4 bases from V and 6 from J, leaving 14 bases between them. The CDR3 is 13 residues long. Germline CDR1 and CDR2: SGHRS and YFSETQ. The CDR3 DNA reads as TGCGCCAGCAGCCTTAAAAGGGGTAGCGAGCAGTACTTC. Translation gives CASSLKRGSEQYF.

V gene TRBV5-1 combines with J gene TRBJ2-3; D gene ambiguous. The germline V and J ends were trimmed by 0 bases and 2 bases, with 7 bases remaining between them. CDR1 and CDR2 (germline): SGHRS, YFSETQ. This CDR3 comprises 14 residues. Here the CDR3 reads CASSLEHTTDTQYF. DNA for the CDR3: TGCGCCAGCAGCTTGGAACATACCACAGATACGCAGTATTTT.

The V call is TRBV9, the J call TRBJ1-2; 9 nucleotides match TRBD1. In germline, CDR1 is SGDLS, CDR2 YYNGEE. The CDR3 runs 14 residues. V trimming: 2 bases; J trimming: 7 bases; junction bases outside the gene matches: 6. CDR3 DNA sequence: TGTGCCAGCAGCGTGTCACAGGGGGCTGGTGGCTACACCTTC. This gives the protein CASSVSQGAGGYTF.

The CDR3 coding sequence is TGTGCCAGCAGCTTGGCGACAGGTCCTAACTCCTACGAGCAGTACTTC. As protein: CASSLATGPNSYEQYF. The chain carries TRBV7-6 and TRBJ2-7, with D perhaps TRBD1 (6 bases). V lost 3 bases and J lost 0, with 15 bases in between. CDR3 length: 16 amino acids. CDR1 SGHVS and CDR2 FNYEAQ come from the germline V gene.

This clone was counted between two and nine times. The chain joins TRBV10-3 to TRBJ1-1, with D unclear. In germline, CDR1 is ENHRY, CDR2 SYGVKD. V lost 10 bases and J lost 2, with 11 bases in between. The CDR3 loop spans 12 amino acids. This chain's CDR3 is CATKATNTEAFF. As DNA, the CDR3 is TGTGCCACTAAAGCTACTAACACTGAAGCTTTCTTT.

This clone was recorded a few times. This chain joins TRBV9 and TRBJ1-1; 8 bases are a match to TRBD1. The germline V gene encodes CDR1 SGDLS and CDR2 YYNGEE. The CDR3 sequence is 15 residues long. With V trimmed by 4 bases and J by 2 bases, 7 bases remained unmatched. The CDR3 bases are TGTGCCAGCAGCCCCCGGACAGGGTCAAACACTGAAGCTTTCTTT. This sequence encodes CASSPRTGSNTEAFF. Using reference TRBV9 and TRBJ1-1 for the parts outside the CDR3, the full variable domain is DSGVTQTPKHLITATGQRVTLRCSPRSGDLSVYWYQQSLDQGLQFLIQYYNGEERAKGNILERFSAQQFPDLHSELNLSSLELGDSALYFCASSPRTGSNTEAFFGQGTRLTVV.

The rearrangement links TRBV7-2 to TRBJ2-1; 8 bases line up with TRBD1. The CDR3 is 18 residues long. Germline V lookup: CDR1 SGHTA, CDR2 FQGNSA. Trimming removed 0 bases from V and 0 bases from J; junction bases left unmatched: 7. CDR3 loop: CASSLAPRQGSSYNEQFF. For the CDR3, the DNA is TGTGCCAGCAGCTTAGCGCCGAGACAGGGGAGCTCCTACAATGAGCAGTTCTTC.

This clone was seen a few times. V and J are TRBV18 and TRBJ1-1, with 8 bases lining up with TRBD1. CDR3 size: 14 residues. Trimming removed 3 bases from V and 4 bases from J; junction bases left unmatched: 4. Germline CDR1 reads KGHSH; CDR2 reads LQKENI. The CDR3 coding sequence is TGTGCCAGCTCACCGGACAGGGATGGCACTGAAGCTTTCTTT. Translating gives CASSPDRDGTEAFF.